The 16 T cell receptor beta chains given below trace back to one sample, sequenced in a study of molecular identifiers for immune sequencing clone quantification. TCRdb re-analysed the PCR reads in MiXCR, keeping a single row per CDR3 protein. Of some 650,000 distinct CDR3 sequences detected, approximately 20% appear once; the ten largest clones hold 0.85% to 0.9%. The sequenced sample consisted of naive CD8+ T cells from blood, with Jurkat cell RNA spiked in. Subset in this sample: FACS-sorted CD8+CD4-CCR7+CD45RA+ naive T cells. The receptors were gathered from a human donor in good health. Some libraries in this study had Jurkat cell RNA spiked in.

This clonotype was seen many times. The chain recombines TRBV23-1 with TRBJ2-1; no clear D gene. TRBV23-1 is an open reading frame whose function is uncertain. Trimming took off 9 bases at V and 0 bases at J, with 9 bases between the two ends. CDR3 length: 13 residues. The CDR3 nucleotides are TGCGCCAGGCGCGGAATCTCCTACAATGAGCAGTTCTTC. As protein: CARRGISYNEQFF.

This clonotype appeared many times. The chain is built from TRBV4-3 and TRBJ2-5; D gene uncertain. The germline V and J ends were trimmed by 2 bases and 0 bases, with 4 bases remaining between them. This CDR3 contains 13 residues. Germline lookup yields CDR1 LGHNA and CDR2 YSLEER. The CDR3 reads CASSQTDQETQYF. The DNA for the CDR3 is TGCGCCAGCAGCCAAACCGACCAAGAGACCCAGTACTTC.

This clonotype was observed many times. The V gene is TRBV6-2 or TRBV6-3, the J gene TRBJ1-5; D not certain. Germline V gene data show CDR1 as MNHEY and CDR2 as SVGEGT. The CDR3 runs 13 residues. V lost 2 bases to trimming and J lost 5 bases, with 7 bases between them. This CDR3 reads CASSYGMDQPQHF. Written as DNA, the CDR3 is TGTGCCAGCAGTTACGGCATGGATCAGCCCCAGCATTTT.

This clonotype was observed many times. The rearrangement links TRBV9 to TRBJ2-2; tentative D call: TRBD1 (5 bases). The CDR3 has 16 residues. Germline V gene lookup returns CDR1 SGDLS and CDR2 YYNGEE. V lost 4 bases and J 3 bases, leaving 16 bases between the germline ends. The CDR3 spells CASSLPRDADTGELFF. The CDR3 coding sequence is TGTGCCAGCAGCCTTCCCAGGGATGCGGACACCGGGGAGCTGTTTTTT.

This clonotype was counted many times. This chain connects TRBV7-6 to TRBJ1-1, with a weak D call TRBD1 (5 bases). Germline-derived CDR1 and CDR2 are SGHVS and FNYEAQ. The CDR3 is made up of 15 amino acids. Trimming pared 1 base from V and 4 bases from J, leaving 13 bases between. The CDR3: CASSLVAGTGTEAFF. DNA for the CDR3: TGTGCCAGCAGCTTAGTAGCAGGGACCGGCACTGAAGCTTTCTTT.

This clonotype has a handful of counts. This sequence joins TRBV5-4 and TRBJ2-1, with D perhaps matching TRBD2 (6 bases). Trimming removed 4 bases at V and 5 bases at J, with 16 bases between. Per germline, CDR1 SGHNT and CDR2 YYREEE (reference sequence). The CDR3 sequence is 15 residues long. The CDR3 nucleotides are TGTGCCAGCAGCGGAGGATGGGGGGATGACAATGAGCAGTTCTTC. As protein: CASSGGWGDDNEQFF.

On this clonotype: This sequence may be a read error, since a much larger clone differs from it by one base. This chain uses TRBV19 with TRBJ2-3; D not certain. Germline CDR1 LNHDA, CDR2 SQIVND (reference sequence). The V end was cut by 0 bases, the J end by 2 bases, with 21 bases between. This CDR3 comprises 19 residues. The CDR3, as DNA: TGTGCCAGTAGTATAGACCCGGATTTTCCGACATCTCTCACAGATACGCAGTATTTT. Protein: CASSIDPDFPTSLTDTQYF. Supplemented by reference TRBV19 and TRBJ2-3, the full variable domain reads DGGITQSPKYLFRKEGQNVTLSCEQNLNHDAMYWYRQDPGQGLRLIYYSQIVNDFQKGDIAEGYSVSREKKESFPLTVTSAQKNPTAFYLCASSIDPDFPTSLTDTQYFGPGTRLTVL.

This clonotype was recorded a few times. This chain uses TRBV28 with TRBJ1-1; D is uncertain. The CDR3 covers 15 residues. V lost 3 bases and J lost 5, with 16 bases in between. CDR1 is MDHEN, CDR2 SYDVKM, per germline. DNA for the CDR3: TGTGCCAGCAGTTTCATATCCCTTACGGGGACTGAAGCTTTCTTT. It specifies CASSFISLTGTEAFF.

The sample holds many counts of this clonotype. This chain connects TRBV6-2 or TRBV6-3 to TRBJ2-5; unclear D gene. The CDR3 is 14 residues long. Trimming left V 2 bases short and J 2 bases short, with 9 bases between. CDR1 is MNHEY and CDR2 is SVGEGT in the germline V gene. The DNA for the CDR3 is TGTGCCAGCAGTTACGGGCCTTTTCAAGAGACCCAGTACTTC. The encoded protein is CASSYGPFQETQYF.

This clonotype was found many times. The chain joins TRBV4-3 to TRBJ1-1; no firm D call. The CDR3 runs to 15 residues. Germline values: CDR1 LGHNA, CDR2 YSLEER. The V and J ends lost 3 bases and 5 bases respectively, with 16 bases between them. This chain's CDR3 is CASSQLPGGGTEAFF. CDR3 nucleotides: TGCGCCAGCAGCCAGCTCCCGGGAGGCGGAACTGAAGCTTTCTTT.

This clonotype was counted many times. V gene TRBV4-1 combines with J gene TRBJ1-2; a weak D match, TRBD1 (5 bases). The germline V and J ends were trimmed by 4 bases and 13 bases, with 19 bases remaining between them. This CDR3 has 13 amino acids. Looked up from germline, CDR1 is MGHRA and CDR2 is YSYEKL. In DNA, the CDR3 is TGCGCCAGCAGCCCGACACGCCAGGGCCTTCCCACCTTC. Its protein is CASSPTRQGLPTF.

This clonotype was detected many times. A junction end diverges from the germline sequence, so it may reflect a read error. The J gene is TRBJ1-5, the V gene TRBV4-2; no firm D call. Per the germline V gene, CDR1 is LGHNA and CDR2 is YNFKEQ. CDR3 length: 15 residues. The CDR3 loop reads CASSQDVGSNQPQHF. CDR3 sequence (DNA): TGCGCCAGCAGCCAAGATGTTGGAAGCAATCAGCCCCAGCATTTT.

For this clonotype: This may arise from a read error, as a much more abundant clone is one base away. Written as DNA, the CDR3 is TGCAGTGCTAGAGATCCCCAGGGGGAGAGCTACGAGCAGTACTTC. Protein sequence: CSARDPQGESYEQYF. The chain links TRBV20-1 to TRBJ2-7; 7 bases are a match to TRBD1. The CDR3 runs to 15 residues. With 0 bases clipped from V and 3 bases from J, the junction kept 8 bases outside the gene matches. Germline CDR1 and CDR2: DFQATT and SNEGSKA (reference sequence).

As for this clonotype: A much bigger clone sits one base away, suggesting this may be a read error. This chain's CDR3 is CASSNSTPSSYNEQFF. The CDR3 bases are TGTGCCAGCAGCAACTCGACGCCAAGCTCCTACAATGAGCAGTTCTTC. This chain uses TRBV6-6 with TRBJ2-1; D remains unclear. V lost 6 bases and J 0 bases, leaving 15 bases between the germline ends. Germline V gene data show CDR1 as MNHNY and CDR2 as SVGAGI (reference sequence). The CDR3 length is 16 residues.

This clonotype was counted many times. The chain recombines TRBV9 with TRBJ2-7; tentative D call: TRBD1 (5 bases). This CDR3 has 15 amino acids. V shed 3 bases and J shed 5 bases, with 18 bases lying between them. The V gene's germline CDR1 is SGDLS and CDR2 YYNGEE. The chain's CDR3 is CASSAPPAGSNEQYF. In DNA form, the CDR3 reads TGTGCCAGCAGCGCCCCTCCGGCAGGGTCCAACGAGCAGTACTTC.

This clonotype was found a few times. The chain uses TRBV5-6 and TRBJ1-4, with 10 bases that match TRBD1. CDR1 is SGHDT and CDR2 is YYEEEE in the germline V gene. The CDR3 consists of 15 residues. With 1 base clipped from V and 8 bases from J, the junction kept 5 bases outside the gene matches. The CDR3 here is CASSLTGDRGEKLFF. CDR3 DNA: TGTGCCAGCAGCTTGACCGGGGACAGGGGCGAAAAACTGTTTTTT.